This T cell receptor beta chain was identified during a study of blood T cell repertoires in COVID-19. Only in-frame clones appear in the TCRdb table, and some are missing; sequencing was by immunoSEQ multiplex PCR. The sample consists of about 320,000 clones, 75% to 90% of them appearing once. The J segment lost 7 bases and the V segment lost 5 bases, leaving 4 bases of the junction unmatched. Germline loops: CDR1 LNHDA, CDR2 SQIVND (reference sequence). The CDR3 is 14 residues long. Sequenced sample: PBMCs or T cells enriched from blood (not recorded which). V is TRBV19 and J is TRBJ2-1; 11 bases match TRBD1. The source of this sequence is a man in his 60s who had recovered from COVID-19. The CDR3 protein is CASSLWDRGNEQFF. CDR3 in DNA: TGTGCCAGTAGTCTATGGGACAGGGGGAATGAGCAGTTCTTC.